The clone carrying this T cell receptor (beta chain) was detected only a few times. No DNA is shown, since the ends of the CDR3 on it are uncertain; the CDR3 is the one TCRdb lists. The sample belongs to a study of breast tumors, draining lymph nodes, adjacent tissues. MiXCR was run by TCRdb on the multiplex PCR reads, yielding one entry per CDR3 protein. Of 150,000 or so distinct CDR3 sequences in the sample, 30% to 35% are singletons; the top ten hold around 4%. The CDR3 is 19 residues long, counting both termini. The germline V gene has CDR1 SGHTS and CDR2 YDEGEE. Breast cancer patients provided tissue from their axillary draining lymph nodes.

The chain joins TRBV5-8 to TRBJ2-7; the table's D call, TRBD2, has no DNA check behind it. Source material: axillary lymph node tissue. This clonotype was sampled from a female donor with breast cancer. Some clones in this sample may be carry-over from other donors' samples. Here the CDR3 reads CASSFYICSASGGPYEQYF.